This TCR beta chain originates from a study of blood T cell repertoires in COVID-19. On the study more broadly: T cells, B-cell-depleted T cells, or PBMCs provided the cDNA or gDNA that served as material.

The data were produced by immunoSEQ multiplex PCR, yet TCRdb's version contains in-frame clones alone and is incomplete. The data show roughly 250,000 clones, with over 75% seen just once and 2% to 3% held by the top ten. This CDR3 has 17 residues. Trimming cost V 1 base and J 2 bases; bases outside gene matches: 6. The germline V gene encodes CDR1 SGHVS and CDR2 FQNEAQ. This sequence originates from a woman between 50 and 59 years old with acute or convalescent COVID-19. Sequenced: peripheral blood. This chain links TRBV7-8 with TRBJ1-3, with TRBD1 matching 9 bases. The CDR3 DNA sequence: TGTGCCAGCAGCTTAGGGGGACAGGGAACTACTGGAAACACCATATATTTT. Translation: CASSLGGQGTTGNTIYF.